Following are 32 T cell receptor beta chains from one sample sequenced in a study of shared clonotypes between healthy human individuals. Generated by immunoSEQ multiplex PCR, the TCRdb table keeps only in-frame clones and is missing some. The table includes some 500,000 clones, about 96% detected once. The specimen sequenced was naive CD4+ T cells sorted from blood. Indicated subset: CD45RA+ positively selected. Receptors originate from a woman aged 25 to 39 in good health.

The chain has TRBV29-1 and TRBJ2-2; D possibly corresponds to TRBD1 (6 bases). The CDR3 contains 15 residues. Deletions cut 7 bases from V and 0 bases from J, with 15 bases between. The germline V gene encodes CDR1 SQVTM and CDR2 ANQGSEA. CDR3: CSAIQGGSNTGELFF. The CDR3 DNA is TGCAGCGCCATACAGGGTGGATCGAACACCGGGGAGCTGTTTTTT.

The chain couples TRBV29-1 to TRBJ1-1, with D perhaps TRBD1 (6 bases). From germline, CDR1 is SQVTM and CDR2 ANQGSEA. The CDR3 is 15 residues long. Trimming left V 3 bases short and J 1 base short, with 15 bases between. CDR3 sequence: CSVEGRGGRNTEAFF. The CDR3 region has the DNA TGCAGCGTTGAGGGTCGGGGGGGGCGGAACACTGAAGCTTTCTTT.

This clone was seen only a few times. V is TRBV30 and J is TRBJ1-1; D not resolved. The CDR3 covers 12 residues. CDR1 is GTSNPN and CDR2 is SVGIG in the germline V gene (reference sequence). Deletions cut 0 bases from V and 3 bases from J, with 5 bases between. In nucleotides, the CDR3 is TGTGCCTGGAGTGTGTTGGACACTGAAGCTTTCTTT. Its translation is CAWSVLDTEAFF.

The rearrangement links TRBV18 to TRBJ2-7; 14 bases fit TRBD2. V was pared by 3 bases and J by 5 bases, with 3 bases of the junction left unmatched. The CDR3 consists of 15 residues. Germline lookup yields CDR1 KGHSH and CDR2 LQKENI. The CDR3 nucleotides read TGTGCCAGCTCACCCGGACTAGCGGGAGGCAACGAGCAGTACTTC. Protein product: CASSPGLAGGNEQYF.

The chain is built from TRBV5-4 and TRBJ2-3, with D possibly being TRBD2 (6 bases). The CDR3 is 15 amino acids. V dropped 0 bases and J dropped 4 bases, with 12 bases sitting between them. In germline, CDR1 is SGHNT, CDR2 YYREEE (reference sequence). CDR3 protein: CASSLAGSGADTQYF. DNA of the CDR3: TGTGCCAGCAGCTTGGCCGGGAGTGGCGCAGATACGCAGTATTTT.

The chain employs TRBV28 and TRBJ2-6; 7 bases agree with TRBD2. With V trimmed by 3 bases and J by 0 bases, 5 bases remained unmatched. CDR3 length: 17 amino acids. Germline values: CDR1 MDHEN, CDR2 SYDVKM. CDR3: CASSLGRGASGANVLTF. For the CDR3, the DNA is TGTGCCAGCAGTTTGGGGAGGGGAGCCTCTGGGGCCAACGTCCTGACTTTC.

This chain uses TRBV18 with TRBJ1-1; D not certain. The CDR3 runs 16 residues. Germline CDR1 reads KGHSH; CDR2 reads LQKENI. V was clipped by 4 bases and J by 0 bases, with 15 bases between them. CDR3 in DNA: TGTGCCAGCTCACATACAGCTCCTGGGGTGAACACTGAAGCTTTCTTT. Its translation: CASSHTAPGVNTEAFF.

This rearrangement joins TRBV28 to TRBJ2-7; D is unclear. The CDR3 covers 13 residues. Germline CDR1 reads MDHEN; CDR2 reads SYDVKM. V was pared by 1 base and J by 3 bases, with 7 bases between. DNA for the CDR3: TGTGCCAGCAGTTTATATTCCGACTACGAGCAGTACTTC. Encoded protein: CASSLYSDYEQYF.

The rearrangement joins TRBV28 to TRBJ2-5; D is tentatively TRBD1 or TRBD2 (6 bases each). The CDR3 length is 14 residues. V shed 2 bases and J shed 4 bases, with 11 bases lying between them. Germline V gene sequence: CDR1 MDHEN, CDR2 SYDVKM. CDR3 sequence: CASSLRGRRETQYF. CDR3 DNA: TGTGCCAGCAGTTTAAGGGGGAGGCGAGAGACCCAGTACTTC.

This chain uses TRBV18 with TRBJ1-1, with D tentatively TRBD1 (6 bases). The V and J ends lost 4 bases and 4 bases respectively, with 13 bases between them. Germline CDR1 is KGHSH and CDR2 is LQKENI. This CDR3 region has 14 residues. CDR3 protein: CASSRDRSFTEAFF. The CDR3 DNA reads as TGTGCCAGCTCACGTGACAGGAGTTTCACTGAAGCTTTCTTT.

The chain is built from TRBV7-3 and TRBJ2-7, with 7 nucleotides matching TRBD2. The CDR3 runs to 13 residues. The V gene's germline CDR1 is SGHTA and CDR2 FQGTGA. V lost 1 base, J lost 3 bases, and 0 bases stayed unmatched. CDR3 coding DNA: TGTGCCAGCAGCTTAAGCGGGAGCTACGAGCAGTACTTC. Its protein product is CASSLSGSYEQYF.

The chain couples TRBV2 to TRBJ2-7; 13 nucleotides agree with TRBD2. CDR3 length equals 13 residues. V was clipped by 8 bases and J by 6 bases; unmatched bases: 4. In germline, CDR1 is SNHLY, CDR2 FYNNEI. CDR3 sequence (DNA): TGTGCCAGCGGGGGACTAGCGGGAATCGAGCAGTACTTC. The encoded protein is CASGGLAGIEQYF.

The gene calls are TRBV28 and TRBJ2-4; D ambiguous. CDR1 MDHEN and CDR2 SYDVKM come from the germline V gene. V was shortened by 6 bases and J by 0 bases, with 9 bases between the two germline ends. The CDR3 is made up of 14 amino acids. This CDR3 is CASSRSLAKNIQYF. The CDR3 DNA sequence: TGTGCCAGCAGCCGTTCATTAGCCAAAAACATTCAGTACTTC.

This clone was seen once. V is TRBV2 and J is TRBJ2-7; TRBD1 matches 9 bases. Germline-derived CDR1 and CDR2 are SNHLY and FYNNEI. With V trimmed by 7 bases and J by 3 bases, 4 bases remained unmatched. CDR3 size: 13 residues. This CDR3 is CASTGTGNYEQYF. The CDR3 DNA is TGTGCCAGCACTGGGACAGGGAACTACGAGCAGTACTTC.

The chain is built from TRBV5-5 and TRBJ1-1, with 7 bases aligning to TRBD1. J lost 1 base, V lost 2 bases, and 2 bases had no gene match. The CDR3 is 14 residues long. CDR1 and CDR2 (germline): SGHKS, YYEKEE (reference sequence). This CDR3 is CASSLRTGNTEAFF. The CDR3 DNA reads TGTGCCAGCAGCTTAAGGACAGGGAACACTGAAGCTTTCTTT.

This chain uses TRBV5-1 with TRBJ1-1; TRBD1 is a possible D gene (5 bases). The CDR3 is made up of 16 amino acids. The V end was cut by 3 bases, the J end by 1 base, with 16 bases between. Germline CDR1 SGHRS, CDR2 YFSETQ. CDR3 sequence: CASSWGFEIPNTEAFF. CDR3 sequence (DNA): TGCGCCAGCAGCTGGGGGTTTGAGATTCCGAACACTGAAGCTTTCTTT.

The chain employs TRBV2 and TRBJ1-5, with 7 nucleotides matching TRBD1. This CDR3 has 16 residues. CDR1 is SNHLY and CDR2 is FYNNEI in the germline V gene. V lost 6 bases to trimming and J lost 1 base; unmatched junction nucleotides: 9. DNA of the CDR3: TGTGCCAGCAGCGAACGTCCGGACAGGAGCAATCAGCCCCAGCATTTT. It codes for CASSERPDRSNQPQHF.

The chain uses TRBV6-4 and TRBJ2-3, with no clear D. CDR3 length: 12 amino acids. V was cut by 0 bases and J by 6 bases, with 4 bases left in between. Germline-derived CDR1 and CDR2 are MRHNA and SNTAGT. Here the CDR3 reads CASSDSGDTQYF. CDR3 in DNA: TGTGCCAGCAGTGACTCAGGGGATACGCAGTATTTT.

This clone was detected only once. The rearrangement uses TRBV7-2 and TRBJ2-2; 8 bases agree with TRBD1. The trim removed 4 bases at V and 4 bases at J, leaving 5 bases unmatched. Germline CDR1 SGHTA, CDR2 FQGNSA. The CDR3 is 15 residues long. The CDR3 DNA follows: TGTGCCAGCAGCTCCCAGGGGGCCGGCACCGGGGAGCTGTTTTTT. As protein: CASSSQGAGTGELFF.

The chain combines TRBV28 with TRBJ2-5; possibly TRBD1 or TRBD2 for D (6 bases each). Germline V gene sequence: CDR1 MDHEN, CDR2 SYDVKM. This CDR3 is built from 12 residues. Trimming took off 5 bases at V and 13 bases at J, with 17 bases between the two ends. The CDR3 sequence: CASSAGLQGPYF. The DNA of the CDR3 is TGTGCCAGCAGTGCGGGACTCCAGGGGCCGTACTTC.

This clone was seen only once. The DNA of the CDR3 is TGTGCCAGCTCTACTTGGGGGTCCGCTTCAGATACGCAGTATTTT. It yields the protein CASSTWGSASDTQYF. V is TRBV2 and J is TRBJ2-3, with D perhaps given as TRBD1 or TRBD2 (5 bases each). Looked up from germline, CDR1 is SNHLY and CDR2 is FYNNEI. This CDR3 has 15 amino acids. Trimming stripped 8 bases from V and 4 bases from J, with 19 bases between.

The chain has TRBV5-1 and TRBJ2-1, with a tentative D call TRBD2 (5 bases). The germline gives CDR1 SGHRS, CDR2 YFSETQ. This CDR3 is built from 15 residues. V shed 0 bases and J shed 9 bases, with 16 bases lying between them. The CDR3 DNA follows: TGCGCCAGCAGCTTGGACGCGGGTCGGTCGGGTGAGCAGTTCTTC. Its translation is CASSLDAGRSGEQFF.

V usage is TRBV28 and J usage is TRBJ1-3; D uncertain. Germline V gene sequence: CDR1 MDHEN, CDR2 SYDVKM. The CDR3 runs 14 residues. Trimming took off 6 bases at V and 2 bases at J, with 11 bases between the two ends. CDR3 protein: CASSPQAAGNTIYF. Here the CDR3 DNA reads TGTGCCAGCAGCCCCCAGGCCGCTGGAAACACCATATATTTT.

The rearrangement uses TRBV28 and TRBJ2-7; D may match TRBD1 or TRBD2 (5 bases each). This CDR3 region has 14 residues. Per germline, CDR1 MDHEN and CDR2 SYDVKM. The V gene lost 7 bases and the J gene lost 3 bases, with 16 bases spanning the gap. CDR3 DNA sequence: TGTGCCAGCACCAGAGGGGACCTGTACTACGAGCAGTACTTC. This encodes CASTRGDLYYEQYF.

The chain is built from TRBV28 and TRBJ1-2, with 9 bases matching TRBD1. The germline V gene encodes CDR1 MDHEN and CDR2 SYDVKM. This CDR3 comprises 17 residues. The junction had 19 bases not matched to a gene; V was cut back by 10 bases and J by 4 bases. CDR3 sequence: CAIIKRQGEAGVYGYTF. The CDR3 nucleotides read TGTGCCATAATAAAGAGACAGGGGGAAGCCGGGGTCTATGGCTACACCTTC.

This chain connects TRBV6-5 to TRBJ1-1; no reliable D call. The CDR3 totals 11 residues. The V gene's germline CDR1 is MNHEY and CDR2 SVGAGI. The V end was cut by 6 bases, the J end by 11 bases, with 13 bases between. The CDR3 region has the DNA TGTGCCAGCAGCGAACGGAAGAAGGCTTTCTTT. Residues: CASSERKKAFF.

The chain recombines TRBV19 with TRBJ2-7; 11 nucleotides align to TRBD2. V lost 6 bases and J lost 6; bases outside the gene matches: 7. The germline V gene has CDR1 LNHDA and CDR2 SQIVND (reference sequence). CDR3 length: 14 residues. CDR3 in amino acids: CASSDSGRALEQYF. The CDR3 DNA follows: TGTGCCAGTAGCGATAGCGGGAGGGCCCTCGAGCAGTACTTC. Using reference TRBV19 and TRBJ2-7 for the parts outside the CDR3, the full variable domain is DGGITQSPKYLFRKEGQNVTLSCEQNLNHDAMYWYRQDPGQGLRLIYYSQIVNDFQKGDIAEGYSVSREKKESFPLTVTSAQKNPTAFYLCASSDSGRALEQYFGPGTRLTVT.

The J gene is TRBJ2-1, the V gene TRBV9; D call uncertain. V was cut by 0 bases and J by 7 bases, with 5 bases left in between. The CDR3 loop spans 12 amino acids. Looked up from germline, CDR1 is SGDLS and CDR2 is YYNGEE. The CDR3 is CASSVGANEQFF. CDR3 coding DNA: TGTGCCAGCAGCGTAGGGGCGAATGAGCAGTTCTTC.

This chain links TRBV9 with TRBJ2-6; the D is unclear. Trimming removed 3 bases from V and 0 bases from J, with 4 bases in between. The CDR3 runs 14 residues. The V gene's germline CDR1 is SGDLS and CDR2 YYNGEE. The CDR3 loop reads CASSASSGANVLTF. The CDR3 DNA sequence: TGTGCCAGCAGCGCCAGCTCTGGGGCCAACGTCCTGACTTTC.

The chain carries TRBV7-9 and TRBJ2-1; 14 bases are a match to TRBD2. Germline trimming cut 7 bases from V and 5 bases from J; bases unmatched to any gene: 7. Germline CDR1 is SEHNR and CDR2 is FQNEAQ (reference sequence). CDR3 size: 16 residues. CDR3 sequence reads: CASTRGLAGGDNEQFF. In DNA form, the CDR3 reads TGTGCCAGCACCCGAGGACTAGCGGGAGGAGACAATGAGCAGTTCTTC. The whole variable domain, filled in from reference TRBV7-9 and TRBJ2-1, reads DTGVSQNPRHKITKRGQNVTFRCDPISEHNRLYWYRQTLGQGPEFLTYFQNEAQLEKSRLLSDRFSAERPKGSFSTLEIQRTEQGDSAMYLCASTRGLAGGDNEQFFGPGTRLTVL.

The V and J genes are TRBV14 and TRBJ2-5; 7 bases are a match to TRBD2. CDR3 length equals 13 residues. With 4 bases clipped from V and 4 bases from J, the junction kept 3 bases outside the gene matches. Germline V lookup: CDR1 SGHDN, CDR2 FVKESK. CDR3 residues: CASSPRTRETQYF. The CDR3 region has the DNA TGTGCCAGCAGCCCCAGGACTAGAGAGACCCAGTACTTC.

J is TRBJ2-7 and V is TRBV28, with TRBD2 as a possible D gene (6 bases). The germline CDR1 and CDR2 sequences are MDHEN and SYDVKM. The CDR3 has 14 residues. Trimming pared 7 bases from V and 2 bases from J, leaving 15 bases between. For the CDR3, the DNA is TGTGCCAGCACCAAGGGACTGTTAACCTACGAGCAGTACTTC. Encoded protein: CASTKGLLTYEQYF.